A selection of T cell receptor beta chains follows, all from one sample in a study of human T cells and chemical hapten exposure. TCRdb independently ran MiXCR on the RACE reads; one entry per CDR3 protein. This sample has 350,000 to 400,000 distinct CDR3 sequences, with 6% to 7% found just once. The sequencing used whole blood, collected in connection with sensitization to the hapten diphenylcyclopropenone (DPC). The receptors here all came from a woman between 18 and 30 years old with alopecia areata. Some clones in this sample may be carry-over from other donors' samples. Each CDR3 is given with its conserved first and last residue. The order of the fields is CDR3 protein, CDR3 DNA, clone size, V gene, J gene, D gene, CDR3 length. A D gene is named only where the DNA matches it firmly. Expanded clones are given a class, and other clones once, few, many or no size at all.

CDR3: CASSLNLQGDQETQYF
DNA: TGCGCCAGCAGCTTGAATTTACAGGGGGATCAAGAGACCCAGTACTTC
size: .
V: TRBV5-1
J: TRBJ2-5
D: TRBD1
length: 16

CDR3: CATSPGLNSYNEQFF
DNA: TGTGCCACCAGTCCGGGACTGAACTCCTACAATGAGCAGTTCTTC
size: few
V: TRBV15
J: TRBJ2-1
D: .
length: 15

CDR3: CASILGRGDTEAFF
DNA: TGTGCCAGCATCTTAGGTCGCGGGGACACTGAAGCTTTCTTT
size: .
V: TRBV28
J: TRBJ1-1
D: .
length: 14

CDR3: CASSQGRGSYNSPLHF
DNA: TGTGCCAGCAGCCAAGGCAGGGGTTCCTATAATTCACCCCTCCACTTT
size: many
V: TRBV3-1
J: TRBJ1-6
D: .
length: 16

CDR3: CASSQDAGGPNEQFF
DNA: TGTGCCAGCAGCCAAGATGCGGGGGGTCCCAATGAGCAGTTCTTC
size: few
V: TRBV4-2
J: TRBJ2-1
D: TRBD2
length: 15

CDR3: CASSIGGPSTDTQYF
DNA: TGCGCCAGCAGCATCGGGGGACCGTCCACAGATACGCAGTATTTT
size: few
V: TRBV5-1
J: TRBJ2-3
D: .
length: 15

CDR3: CASSPRMGPEQYF
DNA: TGTGCCAGCAGCCCCCGAATGGGCCCCGAGCAGTACTTC
size: many
V: TRBV6-5
J: TRBJ2-7
D: .
length: 13

CDR3: CASRRVVSTDTQYF
DNA: TGTGCCAGCAGGAGGGTCGTCTCCACAGATACGCAGTATTTT
size: few
V: TRBV2
J: TRBJ2-3
D: .
length: 14

CDR3: CASSPGAGDGNQPQHF
DNA: TGCGCCAGCAGCCCAGGGGCAGGGGATGGCAATCAGCCCCAGCATTTT
size: many
V: TRBV5-1
J: TRBJ1-5
D: .
length: 16

CDR3: CSARGPGSSGNTIYF
DNA: TGCAGTGCTAGAGGGCCAGGGAGCTCTGGAAACACCATATATTTT
size: many
V: TRBV20-1
J: TRBJ1-3
D: .
length: 15

CDR3: CASRLGPLYNSPLHF
DNA: TGCGCCAGCAGATTGGGACCGCTCTATAATTCACCCCTCCACTTT
size: many
V: TRBV5-1
J: TRBJ1-6
D: .
length: 15

CDR3: CASSLAGANIQYF
DNA: TGTGCCAGCAGTTTAGCAGGGGCAAACATTCAGTACTTC
size: .
V: TRBV12-3/TRBV12-4
J: TRBJ2-4
D: .
length: 13

CDR3: CAISEGQGISEAFF
DNA: TGTGCCATCAGTGAGGGACAGGGAATCTCTGAAGCTTTCTTT
size: many
V: TRBV10-3
J: TRBJ1-1
D: TRBD1
length: 14

CDR3: CSARGGAAEQYF
DNA: TGCAGTGCTAGAGGGGGAGCAGCCGAGCAGTACTTC
size: .
V: TRBV20-1
J: TRBJ2-7
D: .
length: 12

CDR3: CASSPMEGYNEQFF
DNA: TGTGCCAGCTCACCCATGGAGGGTTACAATGAGCAGTTCTTC
size: .
V: TRBV18
J: TRBJ2-1
D: .
length: 14

CDR3: CASSYTGTAETQYF
DNA: TGTGCCAGCAGCTATACCGGGACAGCAGAGACCCAGTACTTC
size: .
V: TRBV5-4
J: TRBJ2-5
D: TRBD1
length: 14

CDR3: CSVAGGSGSRGYTF
DNA: TGCAGCGTTGCAGGGGGTAGTGGGTCTCGTGGCTACACCTTC
size: many
V: TRBV29-1
J: TRBJ1-2
D: TRBD1
length: 14

CDR3: CASSLEGHSYNSPLHF
DNA: TGCGCCAGCAGCTTAGAGGGGCACTCCTATAATTCACCCCTCCACTTT
size: few
V: TRBV5-1
J: TRBJ1-6
D: .
length: 16

CDR3: CSVDHPEAFF
DNA: TGCAGCGTTGACCACCCTGAAGCTTTCTTT
size: .
V: TRBV29-1
J: TRBJ1-1
D: .
length: 10

CDR3: CASSLLSGGAADTQYF
DNA: TGTGCCAGCAGCTTACTGAGCGGGGGGGCCGCAGATACGCAGTATTTT
size: few
V: TRBV7-9
J: TRBJ2-3
D: TRBD2
length: 16

CDR3: CASGYRAQETQYF
DNA: TGTGCCAGCGGGTACAGGGCCCAAGAGACCCAGTACTTC
size: .
V: TRBV28
J: TRBJ2-5
D: .
length: 13

CDR3: CSATNPGGSNTGELFF
DNA: TGCAGTGCTACCAACCCGGGGGGATCGAACACCGGGGAGCTGTTTTTT
size: few
V: TRBV20-1
J: TRBJ2-2
D: TRBD2
length: 16

CDR3: CASSGAASESGYTF
DNA: TGTGCCAGCAGCGGGGCAGCATCGGAATCGGGCTACACCTTC
size: .
V: TRBV3-1
J: TRBJ1-2
D: .
length: 14

CDR3: CASSRTGGRYEQYF
DNA: TGTGCCAGCTCACGGACAGGGGGCAGGTACGAGCAGTACTTC
size: few
V: TRBV18
J: TRBJ2-7
D: TRBD1
length: 14

CDR3: CASSLVAGANTEAFF
DNA: TGTGCCAGCAGCTTAGTGGCCGGGGCCAACACTGAAGCTTTCTTT
size: few
V: TRBV7-2
J: TRBJ1-1
D: .
length: 15

CDR3: CSVRRVAGEADTQYF
DNA: TGCAGCGTTCGGCGCGTAGCGGGGGAAGCAGATACGCAGTATTTT
size: many
V: TRBV29-1
J: TRBJ2-3
D: TRBD2
length: 15

CDR3: CSVEGGRGQTQYF
DNA: TGCAGCGTTGAAGGAGGCAGGGGACAGACCCAGTACTTC
size: many
V: TRBV29-1
J: TRBJ2-5
D: .
length: 13

CDR3: CAISLSGQGAAGELFF
DNA: TGTGCCATCTCGCTCTCGGGACAGGGGGCTGCCGGGGAGCTGTTTTTT
size: few
V: TRBV10-3
J: TRBJ2-2
D: TRBD1
length: 16

CDR3: CASSSLHTSNTEAFF
DNA: TGTGCCAGCAGCTCTTTACACACCTCGAACACTGAAGCTTTCTTT
size: .
V: TRBV7-9
J: TRBJ1-1
D: .
length: 15

CDR3: CASSLVGTYSNQPQHF
DNA: TGTGCCAGCAGTTTAGTAGGAACCTATAGCAATCAGCCCCAGCATTTT
size: few
V: TRBV12-3/TRBV12-4
J: TRBJ1-5
D: .
length: 16

CDR3: CASSPLGTSGGRGLDTQYF
DNA: TGTGCCAGCAGTCCTCTTGGGACTAGCGGGGGCCGGGGATTGGATACGCAGTATTTT
size: few
V: TRBV28
J: TRBJ2-3
D: TRBD2
length: 19

CDR3: CASSLNHPGGWYETQYF
DNA: TGTGCCAGCAGTTTAAATCATCCAGGGGGCTGGTATGAGACCCAGTACTTC
size: .
V: TRBV27
J: TRBJ2-5
D: TRBD1
length: 17

CDR3: CASRVSKFSSYEQYF
DNA: TGTGCCAGCAGGGTTTCCAAATTTAGCTCCTACGAGCAGTACTTC
size: .
V: TRBV28
J: TRBJ2-7
D: .
length: 15

CDR3: CASSLAGTVGANVLTF
DNA: TGTGCCAGCAGCTTAGCCGGGACAGTTGGGGCCAACGTCCTGACTTTC
size: few
V: TRBV7-9
J: TRBJ2-6
D: TRBD1
length: 16

CDR3: CSVTGTENIQYF
DNA: TGCAGCGTGACCGGGACAGAAAACATTCAGTACTTC
size: .
V: TRBV29-1
J: TRBJ2-4
D: TRBD1
length: 12

CDR3: CATSSRDRDDTEAFF
DNA: TGTGCCACCAGCTCCCGGGACAGGGATGACACTGAAGCTTTCTTT
size: .
V: TRBV15
J: TRBJ1-1
D: TRBD1
length: 15

CDR3: CASSKKVKWEEVLIEKLFF
DNA: TGTGCCAGCAGTAAAAAGGTTAAATGGGAGGAAGTGCTAATTGAAAAACTGTTTTTT
size: many
V: TRBV6-1
J: TRBJ1-4
D: .
length: 19

CDR3: CATSDNTWSVDGYTF
DNA: TGTGCCACCAGTGATAATACGTGGTCGGTGGATGGCTACACCTTC
size: .
V: TRBV24-1
J: TRBJ1-2
D: .
length: 15

CDR3: CSVGTDEAFF
DNA: TGCAGCGTTGGTACCGATGAAGCTTTCTTT
size: many
V: TRBV29-1
J: TRBJ1-1
D: .
length: 10

CDR3: CASSSTLRDRGYEKLFF
DNA: TGTGCCAGCAGTTCCACCCTTAGAGACAGGGGGTATGAAAAACTGTTTTTT
size: few
V: TRBV6-5
J: TRBJ1-4
D: TRBD1
length: 17

CDR3: CASSQSTGGDGYTF
DNA: TGTGCCAGCAGCCAGAGCACAGGGGGCGATGGCTACACCTTC
size: few
V: TRBV3-1
J: TRBJ1-2
D: TRBD1
length: 14

CDR3: CASSLTDHSNQPQHF
DNA: TGTGCCAGCAGCCTGACAGATCATAGCAATCAGCCCCAGCATTTT
size: many
V: TRBV7-9
J: TRBJ1-5
D: .
length: 15

CDR3: CASLPQDGHYGYTF
DNA: TGTGCCAGCCTACCCCAGGACGGACACTATGGCTACACCTTC
size: many
V: TRBV7-9
J: TRBJ1-2
D: .
length: 14

CDR3: CASSAGSPTDTQYF
DNA: TGTGCCAGCAGCGCCGGCAGCCCGACAGATACGCAGTATTTT
size: few
V: TRBV7-9
J: TRBJ2-3
D: .
length: 14

CDR3: CASSRRTGPLQPGELFF
DNA: TGTGCCAGCAGCCGGAGGACCGGGCCACTACAACCCGGGGAGCTGTTTTTT
size: .
V: TRBV3-1
J: TRBJ2-2
D: .
length: 17

CDR3: CASSLEGQTYEQYF
DNA: TGCGCCAGCAGCTTGGAGGGACAGACATACGAGCAGTACTTC
size: .
V: TRBV5-1
J: TRBJ2-7
D: TRBD1
length: 14

CDR3: CASSRAGTTNTGELFF
DNA: TGTGCCAGCAGTCGAGCCGGGACAACGAACACCGGGGAGCTGTTTTTT
size: .
V: TRBV6-5
J: TRBJ2-2
D: .
length: 16

CDR3: CASSLLSASNEQYF
DNA: TGTGCCAGCAGCTTGTTGTCAGCTTCCAACGAGCAGTACTTC
size: many
V: TRBV5-6
J: TRBJ2-7
D: .
length: 14

CDR3: CASSLAPTESDEAFF
DNA: TGTGCCAGCAGCTTGGCCCCGACAGAATCGGATGAAGCTTTCTTT
size: .
V: TRBV5-4
J: TRBJ1-1
D: .
length: 15

CDR3: CASSLGTYNTDTQYF
DNA: TGTGCCAGCAGCTTAGGGACTTACAACACAGATACGCAGTATTTT
size: .
V: TRBV7-9
J: TRBJ2-3
D: .
length: 15

CDR3: CASSMAGTGSYNEQFF
DNA: TGTGCCAGCAGTATGGCCGGGACAGGCTCCTACAATGAGCAGTTCTTC
size: .
V: TRBV6-2/TRBV6-3
J: TRBJ2-1
D: TRBD1
length: 16

CDR3: CASSQDWEGGPEQYF
DNA: TGCGCCAGCAGCCAAGATTGGGAGGGGGGACCCGAGCAGTACTTC
size: .
V: TRBV4-3
J: TRBJ2-7
D: .
length: 15

CDR3: CASSQDAQAFF
DNA: TGTGCCAGCAGCCAAGACGCGCAAGCTTTCTTT
size: many
V: TRBV3-1
J: TRBJ1-1
D: .
length: 11

CDR3: CASSYGPGLQETQYF
DNA: TGTGCCAGCAGTTACGGTCCGGGACTCCAAGAGACCCAGTACTTC
size: .
V: TRBV6-2/TRBV6-3
J: TRBJ2-5
D: .
length: 15

CDR3: CSAIRGNTEAFF
DNA: TGCAGTGCTATCAGGGGGAACACTGAAGCTTTCTTT
size: many
V: TRBV20-1
J: TRBJ1-1
D: .
length: 12

CDR3: CASSSGQYTEAFF
DNA: TGTGCCAGCAGCTCCGGACAGTACACTGAAGCTTTCTTT
size: many
V: TRBV7-2
J: TRBJ1-1
D: .
length: 13